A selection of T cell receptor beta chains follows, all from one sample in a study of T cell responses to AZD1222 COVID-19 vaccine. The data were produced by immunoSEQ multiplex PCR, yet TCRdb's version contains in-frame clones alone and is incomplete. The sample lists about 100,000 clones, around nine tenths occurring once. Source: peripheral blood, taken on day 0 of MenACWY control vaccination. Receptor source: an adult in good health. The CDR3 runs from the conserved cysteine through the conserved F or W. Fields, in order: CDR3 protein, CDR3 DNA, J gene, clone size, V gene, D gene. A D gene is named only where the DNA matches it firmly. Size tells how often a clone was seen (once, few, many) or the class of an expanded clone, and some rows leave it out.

CDR3 protein: CASSQKVGARDIQYF
CDR3 DNA: TGTGCCAGCAGTCAAAAAGTTGGGGCGCGAGACATTCAGTACTTC
J gene: TRBJ2-4
clone size: once
V gene: TRBV7-8
D gene: .

CDR3 protein: CASSLLNRDGEQFF
CDR3 DNA: TGTGCCAGCAGTTTGTTAAACAGGGATGGGGAGCAGTTCTTC
J gene: TRBJ2-1
clone size: .
V gene: TRBV27
D gene: .

CDR3 protein: CASSVDSSGANVLTF
CDR3 DNA: TGTGCCAGCAGCGTCGACAGCTCTGGGGCCAACGTCCTGACTTTC
J gene: TRBJ2-6
clone size: once
V gene: TRBV7-3
D gene: .

CDR3 protein: CASSLGGSSRGEQYF
CDR3 DNA: TGCGCCAGCAGCTTGGGGGGGTCGTCCCGGGGCGAGCAGTACTTC
J gene: TRBJ2-7
clone size: .
V gene: TRBV5-1
D gene: .

CDR3 protein: CASSRGLDNQPQHF
CDR3 DNA: TGCGCCAGCAGCCGGGGACTGGACAATCAGCCCCAGCATTTT
J gene: TRBJ1-5
clone size: .
V gene: TRBV4-1
D gene: .

CDR3 protein: CSVGVEGYTF
CDR3 DNA: TGCAGCGTGGGCGTTGAAGGCTACACCTTC
J gene: TRBJ1-2
clone size: .
V gene: TRBV29-1
D gene: .

CDR3 protein: CASSQGGDRVDGYTF
CDR3 DNA: TGTGCCAGCAGCCAAGGGGGGGACAGGGTCGATGGCTACACCTTC
J gene: TRBJ1-2
clone size: few
V gene: TRBV5-4
D gene: TRBD1

CDR3 protein: CASSQEALDRTSYEQYF
CDR3 DNA: TGCGCCAGCAGCCAAGAAGCGCTGGATCGTACCTCCTACGAGCAGTACTTC
J gene: TRBJ2-7
clone size: .
V gene: TRBV4-1
D gene: .

CDR3 protein: CASSFPGADTQYF
CDR3 DNA: TGTGCCAGCAGCTTTCCCGGCGCAGATACGCAGTATTTT
J gene: TRBJ2-3
clone size: .
V gene: TRBV7-2
D gene: .

CDR3 protein: CASSMGTGIYNEQFF
CDR3 DNA: TGTGCCAGTAGTATGGGGACAGGTATCTACAATGAGCAGTTCTTC
J gene: TRBJ2-1
clone size: .
V gene: TRBV19
D gene: TRBD1

CDR3 protein: CASSETSNYGYTF
CDR3 DNA: TGTGCCAGCAGTGAAACCTCCAACTATGGCTACACCTTC
J gene: TRBJ1-2
clone size: .
V gene: TRBV6-1
D gene: .

CDR3 protein: CASSLGGGGTEAFF
CDR3 DNA: TGTGCCAGCAGCTTGGGCGGGGGTGGCACTGAAGCTTTCTTT
J gene: TRBJ1-1
clone size: .
V gene: TRBV3-1/TRBV3-2
D gene: .

CDR3 protein: CASSHSKVGGYTF
CDR3 DNA: TGTGCCAGCAGCCACTCTAAAGTGGGGGGCTACACCTTC
J gene: TRBJ1-2
clone size: once
V gene: TRBV25-1
D gene: .

CDR3 protein: CASSPKRETGTHTEAFF
CDR3 DNA: TGTGCCAGCAGTCCTAAACGAGAGACAGGGACCCACACTGAAGCTTTCTTT
J gene: TRBJ1-1
clone size: once
V gene: TRBV9
D gene: TRBD1

CDR3 protein: CASSLWGDTEAFF
CDR3 DNA: TGTGCCAGCAGTTTGTGGGGGGACACTGAAGCTTTCTTT
J gene: TRBJ1-1
clone size: once
V gene: TRBV27
D gene: .

CDR3 protein: CASSGSTAGNTIYF
CDR3 DNA: TGTGCCAGCAGTGGGTCGACAGCTGGAAACACCATATATTTT
J gene: TRBJ1-3
clone size: .
V gene: TRBV25-1
D gene: .

CDR3 protein: CASGASGYGYTF
CDR3 DNA: TGTGCCAGCGGGGCCAGTGGCTATGGCTACACCTTC
J gene: TRBJ1-2
clone size: few
V gene: TRBV12-3/TRBV12-4
D gene: .

CDR3 protein: CASSAGASNSPLHF
CDR3 DNA: TGTGCCAGCAGCGCAGGGGCTTCCAATTCACCCCTCCACTTT
J gene: TRBJ1-6
clone size: .
V gene: TRBV14
D gene: .

CDR3 protein: CASSKDRGWEPQHF
CDR3 DNA: TGTGCCAGCAGTAAGGACAGGGGTTGGGAGCCCCAGCATTTT
J gene: TRBJ1-5
clone size: .
V gene: TRBV6-2/TRBV6-3
D gene: TRBD1

CDR3 protein: CASSRAGGRINEQFF
CDR3 DNA: TGTGCCAGCAGCCGAGCGGGGGGGCGGATAAATGAGCAGTTCTTC
J gene: TRBJ2-1
clone size: .
V gene: TRBV3-1/TRBV3-2
D gene: TRBD2

CDR3 protein: CASSQAPQSGELFF
CDR3 DNA: TGTGCCAGCAGCCAAGCTCCCCAGAGCGGGGAGCTGTTTTTT
J gene: TRBJ2-2
clone size: once
V gene: TRBV3-1/TRBV3-2
D gene: .

CDR3 protein: CASSLAPGAGEAFF
CDR3 DNA: TGTGCCAGCAGCTTAGCGCCCGGGGCGGGTGAAGCTTTCTTT
J gene: TRBJ1-1
clone size: few
V gene: TRBV11-1
D gene: .

CDR3 protein: CASSHGGGGTGELFF
CDR3 DNA: TGCGCCAGCAGCCACGGCGGGGGCGGGACCGGGGAGCTGTTTTTT
J gene: TRBJ2-2
clone size: .
V gene: TRBV4-3
D gene: .